The clone carrying this TCR beta chain has ten or more counts. Its cognate antigen is unknown. The data stem from a study of T cell clones after liver transplantation. Libraries were prepared by immunoSEQ multiplex PCR; TCRdb keeps only in-frame clonotypes and omits some of them. The repertoire consists of some 61,000 clones, with under 85% occurring once and the leading ten covering nearly 10%. The germline gives CDR1 MDHEN, CDR2 SYDVKM. The V end was cut by 3 bases, the J end by 7 bases, with 13 bases between. CDR3 length: 15 residues. Thawed unstimulated PBMCs were FACS-sorted by CD3, CD4 and CD8 into two populations. The study's findings and limits: Circulating graft-donor-reactive CD4 TCRbeta sequences fell significantly post-transplant in 5 of 8 subjects.

The clonotype comes from a human patient who received a liver transplant. These T cells may partly come from the graft donor. The source material was CD4+ T cells from blood, sampled at the 22-month timepoint. This chain uses TRBV28 with TRBJ1-6; no clear D. Written as DNA, the CDR3 is TGTGCCAGCAGTTTTATTCAGGCAAGGAATTCACCCCTCCACTTT. This encodes CASSFIQARNSPLHF.